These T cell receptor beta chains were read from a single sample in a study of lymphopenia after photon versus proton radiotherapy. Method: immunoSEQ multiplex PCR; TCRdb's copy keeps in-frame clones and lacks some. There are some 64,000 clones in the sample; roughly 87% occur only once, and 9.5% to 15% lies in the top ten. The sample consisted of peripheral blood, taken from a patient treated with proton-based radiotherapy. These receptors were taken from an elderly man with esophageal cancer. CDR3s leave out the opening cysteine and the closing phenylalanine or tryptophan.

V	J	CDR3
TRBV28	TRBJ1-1	ASSPPSQGNTEAF
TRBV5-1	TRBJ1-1	ASSRDGYNTEAF
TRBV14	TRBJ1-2	ASSQTGRTYYGYT
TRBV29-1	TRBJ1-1	SVGQGNTEAF
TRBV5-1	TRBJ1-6	ASSLDADRTWEPLH
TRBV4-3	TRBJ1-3	ASSQLQGNTIY
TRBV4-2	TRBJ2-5	ASSQQIAGAQTQY
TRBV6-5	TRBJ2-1	ASSYSGSGRNEQF
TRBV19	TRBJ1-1	ATIQGAAF
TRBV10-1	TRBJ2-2	ASSEGDPRNANTGELF
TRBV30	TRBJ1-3	AWRGPRGIGNTIY
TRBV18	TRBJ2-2	ASSPGRTNTGELF
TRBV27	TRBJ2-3	ASSYAGQNTQY
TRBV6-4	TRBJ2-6	ATGHRRSGANVLT
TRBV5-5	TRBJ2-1	ASSWGLAGVYEQF
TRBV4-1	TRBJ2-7	ASSQEAGRNYEQY
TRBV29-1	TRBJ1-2	SVDGTAGYGYT
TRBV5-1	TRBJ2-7	ASTPGQGGYYEQY
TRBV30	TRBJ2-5	AWSRGLAGVRETQY
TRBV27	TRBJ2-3	ASSFRDGWDTQY
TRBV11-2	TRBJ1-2	ASSLDHLREDGYT
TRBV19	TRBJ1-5	ASFAYSGSGPQH
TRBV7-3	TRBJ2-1	ASSSGPLAYNEQF
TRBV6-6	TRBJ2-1	ASNDRGHNEQF
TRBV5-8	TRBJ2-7	ASSPAYEQY
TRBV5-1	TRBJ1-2	ASSVTGAGGRNGYT
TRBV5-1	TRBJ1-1	ASSLDRPHTEAF
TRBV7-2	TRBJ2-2	ASSLASSGRTGELF
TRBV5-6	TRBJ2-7	ASSLRAGVPSEQY
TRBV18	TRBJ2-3	ASSPVRQGALDTDTQY
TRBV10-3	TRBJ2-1	AIKSAGGRDEQF
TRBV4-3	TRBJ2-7	ASSQGAGSEQY
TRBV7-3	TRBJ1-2	ASSLQGEDGYT
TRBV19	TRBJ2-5	ASSIWAKETQY
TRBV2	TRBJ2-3	ASSGTLRLGPDTQY
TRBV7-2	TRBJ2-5	ASSFGLAGVETQY
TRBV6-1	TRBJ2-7	ASSDLGVARSYEQY
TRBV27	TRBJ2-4	ASSFTRDTAKNIQY
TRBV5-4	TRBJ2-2	ASSLFGGAANTGELF
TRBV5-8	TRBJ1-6	ASSSGQGANSPLH
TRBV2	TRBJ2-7	ASSETGGDKY
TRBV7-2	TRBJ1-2	ASSLEPGHGYT
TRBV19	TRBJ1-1	ASNGYLNTEAF
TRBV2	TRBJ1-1	ASSARVRTEAF
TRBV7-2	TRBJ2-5	ASSPRGGRWETQY
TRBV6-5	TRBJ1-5	ASSPTGSNQPQH
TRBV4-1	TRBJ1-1	ASTGVRNTEAF